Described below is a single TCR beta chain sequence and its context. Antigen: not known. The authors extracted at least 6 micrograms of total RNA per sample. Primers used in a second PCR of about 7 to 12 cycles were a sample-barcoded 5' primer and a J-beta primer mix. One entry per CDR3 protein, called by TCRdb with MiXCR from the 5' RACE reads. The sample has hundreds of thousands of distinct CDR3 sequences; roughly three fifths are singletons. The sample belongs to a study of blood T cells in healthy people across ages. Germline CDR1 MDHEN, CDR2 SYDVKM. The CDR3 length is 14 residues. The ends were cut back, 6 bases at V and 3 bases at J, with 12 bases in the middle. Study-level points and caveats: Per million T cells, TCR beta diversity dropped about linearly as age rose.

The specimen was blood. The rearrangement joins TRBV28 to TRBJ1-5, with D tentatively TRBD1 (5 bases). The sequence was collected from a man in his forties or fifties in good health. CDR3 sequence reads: CASRPGTLNQPQHF. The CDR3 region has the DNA TGTGCCAGCAGACCCGGGACGCTCAATCAGCCCCAGCATTTT.